The 10 T cell receptor beta chains below were found in one sample sequenced in a study of T cell responses to AZD1222 COVID-19 vaccine. Sequenced by immunoSEQ multiplex PCR; TCRdb stores in-frame clones only, minus some. The table has around 130,000 clones, about 86% seen once; the top ten hold 9% to 15%. The specimen comprised peripheral blood, sampled on day 0 of AZD1222 vaccination. Every receptor here comes from an adult in good health.

This clone was counted a single time. The chain couples TRBV11-2 to TRBJ1-2, with unresolved D. V lost 3 bases to trimming and J lost 2 bases, with 7 bases between them. CDR3 size: 13 residues. Germline lookup yields CDR1 SGHAT and CDR2 FQNNGV. CDR3 sequence: CASSFLGNYGYTF. The CDR3 region has the DNA TGTGCCAGCAGCTTTTTGGGCAACTATGGCTACACCTTC.

This chain connects TRBV5-4 to TRBJ1-6, with a possible D match to TRBD1 (5 bases). CDR3 length: 16 residues. Germline V lookup: CDR1 SGHNT, CDR2 YYREEE (reference sequence). The V end was cut by 4 bases, the J end by 7 bases, with 18 bases between. The CDR3 reads CASSHSAGRGNSPLHF. CDR3 in DNA: TGTGCCAGCAGCCACTCGGCGGGAAGGGGCAATTCACCCCTCCACTTT.

This clone was seen a single time. The rearrangement joins TRBV7-9 to TRBJ1-1; D not certain. The CDR3 has 14 amino acids. The V gene's germline CDR1 is SEHNR and CDR2 FQNEAQ (reference sequence). The V end lost 7 bases, the J end lost 5 bases, and 17 bases lay between the germline ends. CDR3 protein: CASTPSGAGTEAFF. The CDR3 DNA follows: TGTGCCAGCACCCCATCGGGCGCTGGGACTGAAGCTTTCTTT.

The chain joins TRBV7-3 to TRBJ2-2; the D gene is possibly TRBD1 (6 bases). The CDR3 is 15 residues long. The V end lost 5 bases, the J end lost 2 bases, and 12 bases lay between the germline ends. The V gene's germline CDR1 is SGHTA and CDR2 FQGTGA. The CDR3, as DNA: TGTGCCAGCAGCCCACAGGGAATTAACACCGGGGAGCTGTTTTTT. It yields the protein CASSPQGINTGELFF.

V gene TRBV19 combines with J gene TRBJ1-4; D uncertain. This CDR3 spans 14 amino acids. Germline V gene data show CDR1 as LNHDA and CDR2 as SQIVND (reference sequence). The germline V and J ends were trimmed by 9 bases and 8 bases, with 19 bases remaining between them. DNA of the CDR3: TGTGCCAGCAACAACCCCCCGGGAGACGAAAAACTGTTTTTT. This sequence encodes CASNNPPGDEKLFF.

In this sample, this clone turned up a few times. The chain joins TRBV2 to TRBJ1-5; tentatively, D is TRBD1 (6 bases). CDR3 length: 14 residues. The germline V gene has CDR1 SNHLY and CDR2 FYNNEI. V was shortened by 4 bases and J by 3 bases, with 10 bases between the two germline ends. CDR3 loop: CASSGDTFNQPQHF. The CDR3 region has the DNA TGTGCCAGCAGTGGGGACACCTTCAATCAGCCCCAGCATTTT.

The V gene is TRBV28, the J gene TRBJ1-3; perhaps TRBD1 as D (6 bases). The CDR3 extends over 14 amino acids. Germline V gives CDR1 MDHEN, CDR2 SYDVKM. The V gene lost 3 bases and the J gene lost 7 bases, with 13 bases spanning the gap. CDR3 residues: CASSLGLRGNTIYF. In nucleotides, the CDR3 is TGTGCCAGCAGTTTGGGTCTTAGGGGGAACACCATATATTTT.

This chain uses TRBV7-9 with TRBJ1-5; tentatively, D is TRBD1 (5 bases). The CDR3 extends over 17 amino acids. Per germline, CDR1 SEHNR and CDR2 FQNEAQ (reference sequence). Trimming removed 2 bases from V and 1 base from J, with 15 bases in between. CDR3 region: CASSLRRGSGSNQPQHF. The CDR3, as DNA: TGTGCCAGCAGCTTAAGGCGGGGGTCGGGAAGCAATCAGCCCCAGCATTTT.

This chain connects TRBV7-2 to TRBJ2-5; D remains unclear. This CDR3 has 11 amino acids. V lost 5 bases, J lost 3 bases, and 4 bases lay in between. Germline CDR1 SGHTA, CDR2 FQGNSA. The CDR3 spells CASSTKETQYF. CDR3 nucleotides: TGTGCCAGCAGCACAAAAGAGACCCAGTACTTC.

The rearrangement joins TRBV7-3 to TRBJ1-1, with D hard to call. V lost 3 bases to trimming and J lost 14 bases, with 19 bases between them. In germline, CDR1 is SGHTA, CDR2 FQGTGA. The CDR3 runs 13 residues. The CDR3 bases are TGTGCCAGCAGCTTGGCTGGCAACCGAGGGCTGTTCTTT. This translates into CASSLAGNRGLFF.